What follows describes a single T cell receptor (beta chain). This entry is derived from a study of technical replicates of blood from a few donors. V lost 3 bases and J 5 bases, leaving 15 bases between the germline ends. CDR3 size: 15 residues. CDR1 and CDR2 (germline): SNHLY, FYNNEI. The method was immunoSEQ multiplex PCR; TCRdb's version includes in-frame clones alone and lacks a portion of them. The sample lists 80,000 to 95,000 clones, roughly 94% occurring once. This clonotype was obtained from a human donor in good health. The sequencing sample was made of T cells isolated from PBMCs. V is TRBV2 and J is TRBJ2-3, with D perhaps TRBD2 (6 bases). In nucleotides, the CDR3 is TGTGCCAGCAGTGATGGAGGGGAAACCGTAGATACGCAGTATTTT. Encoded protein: CASSDGGETVDTQYF.